Each of the 29 T cell receptor beta chains below was sequenced from the same sample in a study of blood T cells in healthy people across ages. For the second PCR, which ran for about 6 to 11 cycles, a sample-barcoded 5' primer and a J-beta primer mix were used. TCRdb passed the 5' RACE reads through MiXCR, listing each CDR3 protein once. Of about 580,000 distinct CDR3 sequences in the sample, roughly 48% were seen once. The sequencing sample was made of blood. These receptor sequences come from an elderly man in good health.

The chain uses TRBV20-1 and TRBJ2-5; 7 bases agree with TRBD2. The ends lost 4 bases at V and 1 base at J; junction bases unmatched: 9. The CDR3 is 15 residues long. CDR1 and CDR2 from the germline V gene are DFQATT and SNEGSKA (reference sequence). CDR3 DNA: TGCAGTGCTAAGTTGGGGAGGGCCCTCCAAGAGACCCAGTACTTC. This gives the protein CSAKLGRALQETQYF.

J is TRBJ1-3 and V is TRBV6-5; the D is unclear. The germline CDR1 and CDR2 sequences are MNHEY and SVGAGI. The CDR3 totals 12 residues. V was trimmed by 3 bases and J by 7 bases, leaving 7 bases between them. The CDR3 reads CASSYNGNTIYF. Here the CDR3 DNA reads TGTGCCAGCAGTTATAACGGGAACACCATATATTTT.

This clonotype occurred a few times. This sequence joins TRBV13 and TRBJ2-5; D tentatively fits TRBD1 or TRBD2 (5 bases each). V was pared by 5 bases and J by 11 bases, with 18 bases between. The CDR3 covers 13 residues. Germline-derived CDR1 and CDR2 are PRHDT and FYEKMQ (reference sequence). The CDR3 DNA reads TGTGCCAGCAGCAGCCCGTCCGGGACGGAGCAGTACTTC. Translation: CASSSPSGTEQYF. Together with reference TRBV13 and TRBJ2-5, the CDR3 gives the full variable domain: AAGVIQSPRHLIKEKRETATLKCYPIPRHDTVYWYQQGPGQDPQFLISFYEKMQSDKGSIPDRFSAQQFSDYHSELNMSSLELGDSALYFCASSSPSGTEQYFGPGTRLLVL.

This rearrangement joins TRBV4-1 to TRBJ1-2; TRBD1 aligns across 7 bases. V gave up 4 bases and J gave up 5 bases; unmatched junction bases: 7. Germline V lookup: CDR1 MGHRA, CDR2 YSYEKL. This CDR3 region has 14 residues. The CDR3 spells CASSPRQGRYGYTF. Written as DNA, the CDR3 is TGCGCCAGCAGCCCCCGACAGGGACGGTATGGCTACACCTTC.

This clonotype has ten or more counts. The chain links TRBV6-5 to TRBJ2-1, with 9 nucleotides matching TRBD1. The ends lost 6 bases at V and 12 bases at J; junction bases unmatched: 6. CDR3 length: 12 amino acids. Germline lookup yields CDR1 MNHEY and CDR2 SVGAGI. The CDR3, as DNA: TGTGCCAGCAGCACGACAGGGGGAAGGCAGTTCTTC. The encoded protein is CASSTTGGRQFF.

The rearrangement joins TRBV28 to TRBJ2-7; 11 positions agree with TRBD2. J lost 0 bases, V lost 6 bases, and 4 bases had no gene match. CDR1 and CDR2 from the germline V gene are MDHEN and SYDVKM. The CDR3 has 15 amino acids. The CDR3 loop is CASRAGTSGSYEQYF. Here the CDR3 DNA reads TGTGCCAGCAGGGCCGGGACTAGCGGCTCCTACGAGCAGTACTTC.

In this sample, this clonotype turned up a few times. The CDR3: CASSRPGRIYEQYF. CDR3 DNA sequence: TGTGCCAGCAGCCGCCCGGGACGGATCTACGAGCAGTACTTC. The rearrangement joins TRBV7-2 to TRBJ2-7, with D perhaps being TRBD1 or TRBD2 (5 bases each). CDR3 length: 14 amino acids. With 5 bases removed from V and 3 bases from J, the gap between germline ends came to 14 bases. The V gene's germline CDR1 is SGHTA and CDR2 FQGNSA.

This clonotype was seen more than once but under ten times. V is TRBV9 and J is TRBJ2-3, with a tentative D call TRBD2 (5 bases). V shed 6 bases and J shed 4 bases, with 15 bases lying between them. CDR1 SGDLS and CDR2 YYNGEE come from the germline V gene. The CDR3 consists of 14 residues. CDR3 DNA: TGTGCCAGCACGCGCCTTAGTAGCGCAGATACGCAGTATTTT. It translates to CASTRLSSADTQYF.

This clonotype has more than one count but fewer than ten. This chain links TRBV12-3 or TRBV12-4 with TRBJ2-5; 7 bases match TRBD2. The CDR3 totals 14 residues. The ends lost 5 bases at V and 4 bases at J; junction bases unmatched: 7. The CDR3 coding sequence is TGTGCCAGCAGTGCCACGGGGGGAGGAGAGACCCAGTACTTC. Its protein is CASSATGGGETQYF.

The V and J genes are TRBV29-1 and TRBJ2-1; 9 nucleotides align to TRBD1. The CDR3 covers 14 residues. Per germline, CDR1 SQVTM and CDR2 ANQGSEA. V lost 1 base and J lost 3; bases outside the gene matches: 1. DNA for the CDR3: TGCAGCGTTGAAGGGACAGGGGTCTACAATGAGCAGTTCTTC. Protein sequence: CSVEGTGVYNEQFF.

This chain links TRBV20-1 with TRBJ1-1, with D tentatively TRBD1 (5 bases). Looked up from germline, CDR1 is DFQATT and CDR2 is SNEGSKA (reference sequence). V lost 5 bases and J lost 3, with 16 bases in between. The CDR3 runs 14 residues. For the CDR3, the DNA is TGCAGTGCTTACCCCGGGGGGATATACACTGAAGCTTTCTTT. Protein product: CSAYPGGIYTEAFF.

V usage is TRBV29-1 and J usage is TRBJ2-4, with a tentative D call TRBD1 (6 bases). The J call may be mistaken, given a closer DNA end match to TRBJ2-5. This CDR3 has 12 amino acids. Germline V gives CDR1 SQVTM, CDR2 ANQGSEA. This CDR3 reads CSVGGLQETQYF. Here the CDR3 DNA reads TGCAGCGTAGGGGGTCTACAAGAGACCCAGTACTTC.

The V call is TRBV12-3 or TRBV12-4, the J call TRBJ1-2, with D unclear. This CDR3 is 14 amino acids long. Trimming removed 3 bases from V and 5 bases from J, with 13 bases in between. Here the CDR3 reads CASSFSGQGYGYTF. CDR3 nucleotides: TGTGCCAGCAGTTTCTCCGGTCAAGGGTATGGCTACACCTTC.

The rearrangement uses TRBV7-2 and TRBJ2-5; TRBD2 is a possible D gene (5 bases). This CDR3 contains 15 residues. V lost 5 bases, J lost 2 bases, and 15 bases lay in between. Looked up from germline, CDR1 is SGHTA and CDR2 is FQGNSA. The CDR3 bases are TGTGCCAGCAGCAGAGTTGCGGGCCCGCAAGAGACCCAGTACTTC. This sequence encodes CASSRVAGPQETQYF.

V usage is TRBV15 and J usage is TRBJ2-1; D is perhaps TRBD2 (6 bases). Germline CDR1 LNHNV, CDR2 YYDKDF (reference sequence). V gave up 0 bases and J gave up 6 bases, with 18 bases separating them. The CDR3 loop spans 17 amino acids. CDR3 in amino acids: CATSRDPGTGIPNEQFF. CDR3 nucleotide sequence: TGTGCCACCAGCAGAGACCCCGGGACTGGCATTCCCAATGAGCAGTTCTTC.

This chain uses TRBV7-2 with TRBJ2-3; the D is unclear. Germline V gene sequence: CDR1 SGHTA, CDR2 FQGNSA. This CDR3 is 16 amino acids long. V lost 3 bases and J lost 0, with 13 bases in between. The CDR3 DNA follows: TGTGCCAGCAGCTTTCTACACGCAACTAGCACAGATACGCAGTATTTT. Its protein product is CASSFLHATSTDTQYF.

This clonotype has only one observation. The J gene is TRBJ2-7, the V gene TRBV3-1; possible D gene TRBD2, 6 bases. The germline gives CDR1 LGHDT, CDR2 YNNKEL (reference sequence). This CDR3 is built from 15 residues. Deletions cut 3 bases from V and 1 base from J, with 13 bases between. The CDR3 DNA reads as TGTGCCAGCAGCCAGTATCAAGGGACTTCCTACGAGCAGTACTTC. Translating it yields CASSQYQGTSYEQYF.

As DNA, the CDR3 is TGTGCCAGCAGCCCCCCCCAGGACAGAAACACCGGGGAGCTGTTTTTT. This sequence encodes CASSPPQDRNTGELFF. This chain links TRBV9 with TRBJ2-2, with D tentatively TRBD1 (6 bases). Germline CDR1 and CDR2: SGDLS and YYNGEE. CDR3 length: 16 amino acids. Trimming removed 4 bases at V and 2 bases at J, with 15 bases between.

Only a few counts were recorded for this clonotype. The rearrangement links TRBV6-2 or TRBV6-3 to TRBJ2-1; weak D call: TRBD1 (5 bases). Germline values: CDR1 MNHEY, CDR2 SVGEGT. The germline V and J ends were trimmed by 2 bases and 2 bases, with 13 bases remaining between them. There are 16 residues in the CDR3. CDR3 amino acids: CASSYAGAGTYNEQFF. DNA for the CDR3: TGTGCCAGCAGTTACGCTGGGGCCGGTACCTACAATGAGCAGTTCTTC.

This chain joins TRBV5-1 and TRBJ2-3; TRBD2 matches 9 bases. The junction had 15 bases not matched to a gene; V was cut back by 5 bases and J by 5 bases. The CDR3 length is 17 residues. CDR1 is SGHRS and CDR2 is YFSETQ in the germline V gene. CDR3 in amino acids: CASSFSPAGGFQDTQYF. The CDR3, as DNA: TGCGCCAGCAGTTTTAGCCCAGCGGGGGGCTTCCAAGATACGCAGTATTTT. The variable domain in full, completed from reference TRBV5-1 and TRBJ2-3, reads KAGVTQTPRYLIKTRGQQVTLSCSPISGHRSVSWYQQTPGQGLQFLFEYFSETQRNKGNFPGRFSGRQFSNSRSEMNVSTLELGDSALYLCASSFSPAGGFQDTQYFGPGTRLTVL.

V usage is TRBV4-3 and J usage is TRBJ1-6; D remains ambiguous. Germline V gene data show CDR1 as LGHNA and CDR2 as YSLEER. CDR3 length equals 17 residues. Trimming cost V 0 bases and J 5 bases, with 14 bases left between them. This CDR3 is CASSQDLGNADNSPLHF. In DNA form, the CDR3 reads TGCGCCAGCAGCCAAGATCTCGGAAACGCCGATAATTCACCCCTCCACTTT.

This clonotype was seen more than once but under ten times. This sequence joins TRBV4-1 and TRBJ1-2, with D perhaps matching TRBD1 (5 bases). Germline CDR1 MGHRA, CDR2 YSYEKL. The CDR3 has 13 amino acids. Deletions cut 3 bases from V and 8 bases from J, with 13 bases between. In nucleotides, the CDR3 is TGCGCCAGCAGCCAGCTAGGGGCGTACGGCTACACCTTC. Its translation: CASSQLGAYGYTF.

J is TRBJ2-1 and V is TRBV3-1; 8 nucleotides agree with TRBD2. Germline loops: CDR1 LGHDT, CDR2 YNNKEL (reference sequence). With V trimmed by 3 bases and J by 9 bases, 13 bases remained unmatched. The CDR3 has 16 residues. Written as DNA, the CDR3 is TGTGCCAGCAGCCAGAGTTCTGGCGGGAGGCGAACTGAGCAGTTCTTC. Its translation is CASSQSSGGRRTEQFF.

This clonotype was counted a few times. The genes are TRBV7-2 and TRBJ2-3; D is possibly TRBD1 (6 bases). Trimming pared 5 bases from V and 6 bases from J, leaving 18 bases between. Germline CDR1 SGHTA, CDR2 FQGNSA. CDR3 length: 15 amino acids. The CDR3 DNA sequence: TGTGCCAGCAGCCGACTGGGGCTGGGGGCGGATACGCAGTATTTT. Its translation is CASSRLGLGADTQYF.

The chain uses TRBV7-2 and TRBJ2-5; no clear D gene. The better agreement between TRBJ2-7 and the DNA end casts doubt on the J call. This CDR3 is 14 amino acids long. The germline V gene encodes CDR1 SGHTA and CDR2 FQGNSA. The CDR3 bases are TGTGCCAGCAGCTTAGGTGTAGGGTTCGACGAGCAGTACTTC. As protein: CASSLGVGFDEQYF.

This clonotype appeared many times. The chain links TRBV7-2 to TRBJ2-1; 12 nucleotides line up with TRBD2. With V trimmed by 6 bases and J by 9 bases, 9 bases remained unmatched. The CDR3 loop spans 15 amino acids. CDR1 is SGHTA and CDR2 is FQGNSA in the germline V gene. DNA for the CDR3: TGTGCCAGCAGTGCCGGACTAGCGGGGCAGGGTGAGCAGTTCTTC. Protein sequence: CASSAGLAGQGEQFF.

The J gene is TRBJ2-1, the V gene TRBV20-1, with 11 bases that match TRBD2. This CDR3 region has 16 residues. Germline V gene sequence: CDR1 DFQATT, CDR2 SNEGSKA (reference sequence). With V trimmed by 0 bases and J by 2 bases, 3 bases remained unmatched. The CDR3 region is CSARDGTSGTYNEQFF. The CDR3 bases are TGCAGTGCTAGAGACGGGACTAGCGGAACCTACAATGAGCAGTTCTTC.

The chain carries TRBV12-3 or TRBV12-4 and TRBJ2-7, with D perhaps TRBD1 (6 bases). CDR3 length equals 14 residues. V was trimmed by 2 bases and J by 0 bases, leaving 8 bases between them. In DNA form, the CDR3 reads TGTGCCAGCAGTTTATCGGACAGCTCCTACGAGCAGTACTTC. This sequence encodes CASSLSDSSYEQYF.

This clonotype has more than one count but fewer than ten. The chain uses TRBV7-2 and TRBJ1-4; D is uncertain. This CDR3 contains 19 residues. V was shortened by 0 bases and J by 3 bases, with 20 bases between the two germline ends. From germline, CDR1 is SGHTA and CDR2 FQGNSA. The CDR3 bases are TGTGCCAGCAGCTTAGCTGAGCGGGTGGGAATGATAGCTAATGAAAAACTGTTTTTT. This sequence encodes CASSLAERVGMIANEKLFF. The full variable domain, with the rest looked up from reference TRBV7-2 and TRBJ1-4, is GAGVSQSPSNKVTEKGKDVELRCDPISGHTALYWYRQSLGQGLEFLIYFQGNSAPDKSGLPSDRFSAERTGGSVSTLTIQRTQQEDSAVYLCASSLAERVGMIANEKLFFGSGTQLSVL.